These 10 T cell receptor beta chains were sequenced from one sample in a study of T cells after yellow fever vaccination. TCRdb itself ran the 5' RACE reads through MiXCR, one entry per CDR3 protein. The data hold some 96,000 distinct CDR3 sequences, with 7.5% to 10% observed a single time. This material consisted of CD8+ T cells not binding an NS4B(214-222) dextramer, sorted from PBMCs, taken approximately 16 days after the first yellow fever vaccination. Receptors were obtained from a man in his late teens or twenties who received the YFV17D yellow fever vaccine.

The sample holds many counts of this clonotype. The rearrangement joins TRBV12-3 or TRBV12-4 to TRBJ1-2; weak D call: TRBD1 (6 bases). Trimming took off 9 bases at V and 6 bases at J, with 8 bases between the two ends. This CDR3 has 10 residues. CDR3 loop: CARYRDGYTF. CDR3 coding DNA: TGTGCCAGATACAGGGATGGCTACACCTTC.

This clonotype was picked up many times. The chain joins TRBV12-5 to TRBJ2-2; D is ambiguous. CDR1 and CDR2 from the germline V gene are LGHNT and FRNRAP. The length of the CDR3 is 17 residues. Trimming shortened V by 0 bases and J by 2 bases, and 13 bases separated the two germline ends. The CDR3: CASGLVLLHLNTGELFF. Here the CDR3 DNA reads TGTGCTAGTGGTTTGGTACTTTTACACCTTAACACCGGGGAGCTGTTTTTT.

The rearrangement joins TRBV5-1 to TRBJ2-7; D possibly matches TRBD1 or TRBD2 (5 bases each). CDR1 and CDR2 (germline): SGHRS, YFSETQ. The CDR3 spans 14 residues. Trimming left V 4 bases short and J 0 bases short, with 11 bases between. CDR3 sequence reads: CASSPRDASYEQYF. In DNA, the CDR3 is TGCGCCAGCAGCCCTCGGGACGCCTCCTACGAGCAGTACTTC.

This clonotype came up a few times. The chain uses TRBV5-1 and TRBJ2-1, with TRBD2 as a possible D gene (5 bases). V lost 4 bases and J 6 bases, leaving 17 bases between the germline ends. The germline gives CDR1 SGHRS, CDR2 YFSETQ. CDR3 size: 15 residues. The CDR3 loop is CASSPVRSSSNEQFF. DNA for the CDR3: TGCGCCAGCAGCCCGGTTAGGTCTAGCAGCAATGAGCAGTTCTTC. The full variable domain, rest sourced from reference TRBV5-1 and TRBJ2-1, is KAGVTQTPRYLIKTRGQQVTLSCSPISGHRSVSWYQQTPGQGLQFLFEYFSETQRNKGNFPGRFSGRQFSNSRSEMNVSTLELGDSALYLCASSPVRSSSNEQFFGPGTRLTVL.

This clonotype was found a few times. This rearrangement joins TRBV4-1 to TRBJ2-7; D is possibly TRBD1 (6 bases). There are 15 residues in the CDR3. The germline gives CDR1 MGHRA, CDR2 YSYEKL. V lost 2 bases and J lost 2, with 13 bases in between. CDR3 in DNA: TGCGCCAGCAGCCAAAAAACCGGGACAACCTACGAGCAGTACTTC. It translates to CASSQKTGTTYEQYF.

V and J are TRBV7-2 and TRBJ2-1; 10 nucleotides align to TRBD2. The CDR3 sequence is 15 residues long. After removal of 2 bases from V and 4 bases from J, the junction contained 2 bases not matched to a gene. Germline V gives CDR1 SGHTA, CDR2 FQGNSA. The CDR3 here is CASSLLLAGYNEQFF. DNA of the CDR3: TGTGCCAGCAGCTTATTACTAGCGGGGTACAATGAGCAGTTCTTC.

The rearrangement links TRBV4-3 to TRBJ1-2; weak D call: TRBD1 (5 bases). Germline V gene lookup returns CDR1 LGHNA and CDR2 YSLEER. Between the trimmed V and J ends, which lost 4 bases and 8 bases, there was a span of 17 bases. This CDR3 contains 14 residues. CDR3: CASSRAGKGGGYTF. The DNA for the CDR3 is TGCGCCAGCAGCCGAGCAGGGAAGGGTGGAGGCTACACCTTC.

The gene calls are TRBV19 and TRBJ1-5, with D possibly matching TRBD1 (5 bases). From germline, CDR1 is LNHDA and CDR2 SQIVND (reference sequence). There are 16 residues in the CDR3. The ends were cut back, 7 bases at V and 0 bases at J, with 16 bases in the middle. CDR3 bases: TGTGCCAGTAAGAGGGGTACGCAGTATAGCAATCAGCCCCAGCATTTT. Amino acids: CASKRGTQYSNQPQHF. The full variable domain, completed using reference TRBV19 and TRBJ1-5, is DGGITQSPKYLFRKEGQNVTLSCEQNLNHDAMYWYRQDPGQGLRLIYYSQIVNDFQKGDIAEGYSVSREKKESFPLTVTSAQKNPTAFYLCASKRGTQYSNQPQHFGDGTRLSIL.

The chain employs TRBV7-3 and TRBJ1-1, with D possibly matching TRBD1 (5 bases). Looked up from germline, CDR1 is SGHTA and CDR2 is FQGTGA. The CDR3 is 13 residues long. V was clipped by 2 bases and J by 9 bases, with 13 bases between them. CDR3: CASSLGLDRQAFF. The CDR3 DNA reads as TGTGCCAGCAGCTTAGGGCTTGACAGACAAGCTTTCTTT.

This clonotype appeared many times. The chain couples TRBV27 to TRBJ1-1; D perhaps matches TRBD1 (6 bases). This CDR3 spans 13 amino acids. V lost 8 bases and J 1 base, leaving 11 bases between the germline ends. The V gene's germline CDR1 is MNHEY and CDR2 SMNVEV (reference sequence). The CDR3 sequence: CASQTGWNTEAFF. The CDR3 bases are TGTGCCAGCCAGACAGGATGGAACACTGAAGCTTTCTTT.